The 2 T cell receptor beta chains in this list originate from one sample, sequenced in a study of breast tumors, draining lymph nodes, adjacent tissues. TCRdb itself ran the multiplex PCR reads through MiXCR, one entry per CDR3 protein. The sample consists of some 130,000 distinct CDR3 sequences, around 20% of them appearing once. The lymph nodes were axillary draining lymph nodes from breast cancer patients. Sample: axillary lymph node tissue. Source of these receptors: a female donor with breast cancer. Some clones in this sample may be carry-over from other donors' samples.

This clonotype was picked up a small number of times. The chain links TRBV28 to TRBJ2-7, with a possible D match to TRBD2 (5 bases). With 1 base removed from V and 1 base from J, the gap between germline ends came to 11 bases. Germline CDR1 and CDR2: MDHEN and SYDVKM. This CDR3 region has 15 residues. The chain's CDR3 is CASSLSDYGSYEQYF. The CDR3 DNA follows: TGTGCCAGCAGTTTATCAGACTACGGTTCCTACGAGCAGTACTTC.

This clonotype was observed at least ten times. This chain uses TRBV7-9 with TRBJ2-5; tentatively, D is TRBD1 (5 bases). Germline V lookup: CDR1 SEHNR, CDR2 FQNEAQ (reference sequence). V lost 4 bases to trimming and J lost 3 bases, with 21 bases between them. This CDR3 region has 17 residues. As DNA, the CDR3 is TGTGCCAGCAGCTACTATAGGGGTTTGGGGCCTAAAGAGACCCAGTACTTC. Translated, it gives CASSYYRGLGPKETQYF.